Listed below are T cell receptor beta chains from one sample, sequenced in a study of identical twins' blood T cells. MiXCR, applied by TCRdb to the 5' RACE reads, yields one record per CDR3 protein. Among fewer than 450,000 distinct CDR3 sequences, roughly 31% were seen once, and the ten largest hold about 6%. The sample consisted of PBMCs. The receptors come from a woman aged 18-49 years in good health. The CDR3 runs from the conserved cysteine through the conserved F or W. A D gene is named only where the DNA matches it firmly. Only some rows state a clone size, as once, few, many or a class for expanded clones.

TRBV5-1	.	.	13	TRBJ1-1	TGCGCCAGCCAAGGACAGATGAACACTGAAGCTTTCTTT	CASQGQMNTEAFF
TRBV6-6	many	.	12	TRBJ1-2	TGTGCCAGCAGTTACCGGGACTATGGCTACACCTTC	CASSYRDYGYTF
TRBV7-9	.	TRBD2	14	TRBJ2-2	TGTGCCAGCAGCTTGAGACTAGCCACCGGGGAGCTGTTTTTT	CASSLRLATGELFF
TRBV19	few	.	13	TRBJ1-5	TGTGCCAGTAACATGGCAGGGAATCAGCCCCAGCATTTT	CASNMAGNQPQHF
TRBV7-3	.	.	15	TRBJ2-7	TGTGCCAGCAGCCTAGTCCCGAGCCCTTCCTACGAGCAGTACTTC	CASSLVPSPSYEQYF
TRBV7-3	.	.	13	TRBJ1-5	TGTGCCAGCAGCGTATCACGGAGTCAGCCCCAGCATTTT	CASSVSRSQPQHF
TRBV10-2	.	TRBD1	12	TRBJ1-1	TGCGCCGCCAATGACAGGGACACTGAAGCTTTCTTT	CAANDRDTEAFF
TRBV19	.	TRBD1	16	TRBJ1-5	TGTGCCAGTAGCAAATTCGGAGGACAGGGGAATCAGCCCCAGCATTTT	CASSKFGGQGNQPQHF
TRBV3-1	.	TRBD2	13	TRBJ2-7	TGTGCCAGCACCTCAGCGGGATTCTACGAGCAGTACTTC	CASTSAGFYEQYF
TRBV20-1	.	.	14	TRBJ1-1	TGCAGTGCAAGGGCCGGGCACCCAAACGCTGAAGCTTTCTTT	CSARAGHPNAEAFF
TRBV7-8	.	.	14	TRBJ2-5	TGTGCCAGCAGCTTAGACAATCCCTTAGAGACCCAGTACTTC	CASSLDNPLETQYF
TRBV6-5	few	.	15	TRBJ2-1	TGTGCCAGCAGTTACAAAGCGGCGGGCTACAATGAGCAGTTCTTC	CASSYKAAGYNEQFF
TRBV5-4	few	.	14	TRBJ2-3	TGTGCCAGCAGCTTTGCTAGCTCTCCAGATACGCAGTATTTT	CASSFASSPDTQYF
TRBV19	.	.	10	TRBJ1-2	TGTGCCAGTAGCCATTACGGCTACACCTTC	CASSHYGYTF
TRBV20-1	few	.	12	TRBJ2-5	TGCAGTGCTAGCGTGGGGAGAGAGACCCAGTACTTC	CSASVGRETQYF
TRBV11-2	.	TRBD1	14	TRBJ1-2	TGTGCCAGCAGTGGACAGGGGGCTAACTATGGCTACACCTTC	CASSGQGANYGYTF
TRBV2	.	.	14	TRBJ2-2	TGTGCCATCAGTGTTGGCAGCTACACCGGGGAGCTGTTTTTT	CAISVGSYTGELFF
TRBV7-9	.	.	15	TRBJ2-5	TGTGCCAGCAGCTTAGTAGTGGCCTATCAAGAGACCCAGTACTTC	CASSLVVAYQETQYF
TRBV10-3	.	.	14	TRBJ1-2	TGTGCCATCAGCTCCCAGGGGAAGGGCTATGGCTACACCTTC	CAISSQGKGYGYTF
TRBV11-3	few	TRBD1	16	TRBJ1-2	TGTGCCAGCAGCTTCCATTGGGGACAGCAATCCTATGGCTACACCTTC	CASSFHWGQQSYGYTF
TRBV29-1	.	.	13	TRBJ2-2	TGCAGCGTTGCTGGTTCCGCGACCGGGGAGCTGTTTTTT	CSVAGSATGELFF
TRBV6-5	.	TRBD1	17	TRBJ2-7	TGTGCCAGCAGTTACTCGGGGGGACAGGGGGCCCCCTACGAGCAGTACTTC	CASSYSGGQGAPYEQYF
TRBV19	.	TRBD1	18	TRBJ1-1	TGTGCCAGTAGTATAGGCTCGGGGGGACAGGGGGCGCACAGGGAAGCTTTCTTT	CASSIGSGGQGAHREAFF
TRBV19	few	.	16	TRBJ2-1	TGTGCCAGTAGTATACCACTAAGGAGCTCCTACAATGAGCAGTTCTTC	CASSIPLRSSYNEQFF
TRBV20-1	.	TRBD2	14	TRBJ2-1	TGCAGTGCTCGGACTAGCGGTTATAACAATGAGCAGTTCTTC	CSARTSGYNNEQFF
TRBV7-9	few	.	12	TRBJ1-4	TGTGCCAGCAGCTTGGGACATCGGAAACTGTTTTTT	CASSLGHRKLFF
TRBV12-5	few	TRBD1	14	TRBJ2-3	TGTGCTAGTGGCCCTCCCACAGGGGCTCCTACGCAGTATTTT	CASGPPTGAPTQYF
TRBV20-1	.	TRBD2	15	TRBJ2-5	TGCAGTGCTAGATCCCTCGCTAGCGGGGGTGAGACCCAGTACTTC	CSARSLASGGETQYF
TRBV14	many	.	16	TRBJ2-1	TGTGCCAGCAGCCAAGAACCCCTCAGCTCCTACAATGAGCAGTTCTTC	CASSQEPLSSYNEQFF
TRBV11-2	once	.	15	TRBJ2-5	TGTGCCAGCAGCCCTGCGGCTATCCTTAGAGAGACCCAGTACTTC	CASSPAAILRETQYF
TRBV15	few	TRBD1	16	TRBJ2-3	TGTGCCACCAGCAGAGATAGAGGGACAGGGATAGATACGCAGTATTTT	CATSRDRGTGIDTQYF
TRBV19	once	TRBD2	17	TRBJ2-7	TGTGCCAACAAACCGGGACTAGCGGGGGGGCCCTTTCGAGAGCAGTACTTC	CANKPGLAGGPFREQYF
TRBV27	.	.	14	TRBJ1-1	TGTGCCAGCACCCCGGGGTTCATGAACACTGAAGCTTTCTTT	CASTPGFMNTEAFF
TRBV12-3/TRBV12-4	.	.	15	TRBJ2-1	TGTGCCAGCAGCAATACCGGATTTCGGCACAATGGGCAGTTCTTC	CASSNTGFRHNGQFF
TRBV20-1	.	.	13	TRBJ2-3	TGCAGTGCTAGAGATTACGGGGGTGATACGCAGTATTTT	CSARDYGGDTQYF
TRBV6-1	.	TRBD1	16	TRBJ2-7	TGTGCCAGCAGTGAATGGGGACAGGGGGCGCTTTACGAGCAGTACTTC	CASSEWGQGALYEQYF
TRBV5-6	many	.	13	TRBJ1-2	TGTGCCACTACTTGGGGGACTCTCAATGGCTACACCTTC	CATTWGTLNGYTF
TRBV14	few	.	13	TRBJ2-3	TGTGCCAGCAGCCAAGTTTTTGCAGATACGCAGTATTTT	CASSQVFADTQYF
TRBV27	few	TRBD2	19	TRBJ2-2	TGTGCCAGCAGGGAGCTAGGACACGGGGGGGCCCTTTTCACCGGGGAGCTGTTTTTT	CASRELGHGGALFTGELFF
TRBV5-5	.	TRBD1	14	TRBJ1-2	TGTGCCAGCAGTTCGGTAGGGGGCAGCTATGGCTACACCTTC	CASSSVGGSYGYTF
TRBV10-3	.	.	15	TRBJ2-1	TGTGCCATCAGTGAGTCGGGCTTAACCTACAATGAGCAGTTCTTC	CAISESGLTYNEQFF
TRBV6-5	few	.	16	TRBJ1-4	TGTGCCAGCAGTTTAGTTGGGAGGGATCCTAATGAAAAACTGTTTTTT	CASSLVGRDPNEKLFF
TRBV20-1	.	TRBD1	14	TRBJ1-2	TGCAGTGCTAGTCGCGGACAGGGACACTATGGCTACACCTTC	CSASRGQGHYGYTF
TRBV28	.	.	11	TRBJ2-7	TGTGCCAGCAGTTTGCGGAACGAGCAGTACTTC	CASSLRNEQYF
TRBV5-1	.	.	14	TRBJ2-1	TGCGCCAGCAGCTTCAGCGCGCAATACAATGAGCAGTTCTTC	CASSFSAQYNEQFF
TRBV7-2	few	TRBD2	15	TRBJ2-1	TGTGCCAGCAGCTTACGGACTAGCGATTACAATGAGCAGTTCTTC	CASSLRTSDYNEQFF
TRBV21-1	few	.	15	TRBJ1-1	TGTGCCAGCAGCAAACCCCCAGGGATGAACACTGAAGCTTTCTTT	CASSKPPGMNTEAFF
TRBV11-1	.	.	13	TRBJ2-1	TGTGCCAGCAGCACGGAACCGGGGAATGAGCAGTTCTTC	CASSTEPGNEQFF
TRBV7-2	.	TRBD2	16	TRBJ2-1	TGTGCCAGCAGCACCCGACTAGCGGGAGGGTACAATGAGCAGTTCTTC	CASSTRLAGGYNEQFF
TRBV5-1	many	.	13	TRBJ2-7	TGTGCCAGCAGCCCCCCAAGCTCCTACGAGCAGTACTTC	CASSPPSSYEQYF